One and the same sample provided the 2 T cell receptor beta chains below, sequenced in a study of OX40 agonist ivuxolimab in advanced cancers. Sequenced by immunoSEQ multiplex PCR; TCRdb stores in-frame clones only, minus some. This sample carries roughly 46,000 clones, roughly 88% of them seen once, and the ten largest clones take more than 55%. The sequenced sample was CD4+ or CD8+ T cells sorted from blood, obtained in a trial of the OX40 agonist ivuxolimab. These receptors originate from an adult with an advanced solid tumor such as melanoma, head and neck, liver or kidney cancer.

V gene TRBV5-1 combines with J gene TRBJ1-4; TRBD1 might be the D (6 bases). Per germline, CDR1 SGHRS and CDR2 YFSETQ. V was trimmed by 0 bases and J by 7 bases, leaving 10 bases between them. This CDR3 region has 14 residues. CDR3 protein: CASSLETGGEKLFF. The CDR3 DNA follows: TGCGCCAGCAGCTTGGAGACAGGTGGTGAAAAACTGTTTTTT.

V usage is TRBV7-9 and J usage is TRBJ2-5; D remains unclear. The germline CDR1 and CDR2 sequences are SEHNR and FQNEAQ (reference sequence). Trimming shortened V by 2 bases and J by 11 bases, and 12 bases separated the two germline ends. The CDR3 covers 12 residues. In nucleotides, the CDR3 is TGTGCCAGCAGCTTACAGCCGATGGAGCAGTACTTC. Residues: CASSLQPMEQYF.